This section outlines one T cell receptor beta chain sequence together with its context. Its matching antigen is unknown. The data are from a study of T cell responses to AZD1222 COVID-19 vaccine. Method: immunoSEQ multiplex PCR; TCRdb's copy keeps in-frame clones and lacks some. In the table there are 70,000 or so clones, roughly 80% of which are singletons. The study's findings and limits: Among the donors, most were white British and more were female, and clonal diversity was possibly underestimated. Dominant CD4 TCR responses targeted spike regions 160-218 and 743-854. Seropositive AZD1222 recipients at baseline numbered only five or six. Spike-specific TCR depth and breadth grew after two AZD1222 doses.

This TCR derives from an adult who received the AZD1222 COVID-19 vaccine. Specimen: peripheral blood, collected 28 days after the second AZD1222 dose.

CDR3 DNA sequence: TGCGCCAGCAACTCTGACACTGAAGCTTTCTTT. It encodes CASNSDTEAFF. This chain links TRBV5-1 with TRBJ1-1, with D unclear. This CDR3 has 11 residues. Germline V gene data show CDR1 as SGHRS and CDR2 as YFSETQ. The ends were cut back, 6 bases at V and 3 bases at J, with 6 bases in the middle. Based on the CDR3 plus reference TRBV5-1 and TRBJ1-1, the full variable domain is KAGVTQTPRYLIKTRGQQVTLSCSPISGHRSVSWYQQTPGQGLQFLFEYFSETQRNKGNFPGRFSGRQFSNSRSEMNVSTLELGDSALYLCASNSDTEAFFGQGTRLTVV.